These T cell receptor beta chains were read from a single sample in a study of CD8+ T cells in alopecia areata. The repertoire was sequenced with immunoSEQ multiplex PCR; TCRdb's copy has only in-frame clones and lacks some. The data contain 180,000 or so clones, about half of them singletons. This sample comprised CD8+ T cells sorted from blood, obtained at roughly week 53, from a patient treated with tofacitinib. The receptors were sampled from a human donor with alopecia areata. CDR3s include the opening cysteine and the closing phenylalanine or tryptophan. D genes are given only for firm matches. Expanded clones get a size class; other rows say once, few or many, or leave the size out.

CDR3aa	CDR3nt	j_gene	d_gene	abundance	v_gene
CASSITGDQETQYF	TGCGCCAGCAGCATCACAGGGGATCAAGAGACCCAGTACTTC	TRBJ2-5	TRBD1	few	TRBV5-1
CASSYVTGIFYNEQFF	TGTGCCAGCAGCTACGTGACAGGGATCTTTTACAATGAGCAGTTCTTC	TRBJ2-1	TRBD1	NA	TRBV5-6
CSVENEDSAYEQYF	TGCAGCGTTGAAAACGAGGACAGCGCCTACGAGCAGTACTTC	TRBJ2-7	NA	NA	TRBV29-1
CASSYEGNTIYF	TGTGCCAGCAGTTACGAGGGAAACACCATATATTTT	TRBJ1-3	NA	few	TRBV6-5
CSVRWWDTGELFF	TGCAGCGTTCGGTGGTGGGACACCGGGGAGCTGTTTTTT	TRBJ2-2	NA	NA	TRBV29-1
CASSVRGAVAGELFF	TGTGCCAGCAGTGTCAGAGGGGCTGTCGCCGGGGAGCTGTTTTTT	TRBJ2-2	NA	NA	TRBV25-1
CASSLIRTRLNEQFF	TGTGCCAGCAGCTTAATTCGGACCCGGTTAAATGAGCAGTTCTTC	TRBJ2-1	NA	NA	TRBV7-3
CASSPTGQEKLFF	TGTGCCAGCAGCCCTACGGGACAAGAAAAACTGTTTTTT	TRBJ1-4	NA	NA	TRBV9
CASSLRQGADQPQHF	TGTGCCAGCAGTTTGAGGCAGGGGGCCGATCAGCCCCAGCATTTT	TRBJ1-5	TRBD1	NA	TRBV6-5
CASSQDLETQPQHF	TGCGCCAGCAGCCAAGATTTGGAGACTCAGCCCCAGCATTTT	TRBJ1-5	NA	NA	TRBV4-3
CASSYSETGMETQYF	TGTGCCAGCAGTTACTCAGAGACAGGGATGGAGACCCAGTACTTC	TRBJ2-5	TRBD1	NA	TRBV6-5
CASSLNPSPAAEQFF	TGTGCCAGCAGTCTCAACCCCTCTCCTGCCGCGGAGCAGTTCTTC	TRBJ2-1	NA	NA	TRBV6-5
CASSDLGDNEQFF	TGTGCCAGCAGTGACTTGGGGGACAATGAGCAGTTCTTC	TRBJ2-1	NA	few	TRBV2
CASSPRTGVHEQYF	TGCGCCAGCAGCCCCCGGACAGGCGTTCACGAGCAGTACTTC	TRBJ2-7	TRBD1	few	TRBV4-1
CASSFGREETQYF	TGTGCCAGCAGCTTTGGGCGTGAGGAGACCCAGTACTTC	TRBJ2-5	NA	NA	TRBV7-3
CASSLTPTETQYF	TGTGCCAGCAGTTTGACACCGACGGAGACCCAGTACTTC	TRBJ2-5	NA	NA	TRBV7-2
CASSLGGQPETQYF	TGTGCCAGCAGCTTGGGGGGGCAGCCAGAGACCCAGTACTTC	TRBJ2-5	NA	NA	TRBV5-4
CSVDSDIQFF	TGCAGCGTTGACTCGGACATCCAGTTCTTC	TRBJ2-1	NA	few	TRBV29-1
CASSLGGGGYEAFF	TGCGCCAGCAGCTTAGGAGGCGGAGGATATGAAGCTTTCTTT	TRBJ1-1	NA	NA	TRBV5-1
CASSHDSNQPQHF	TGCGCCAGCAGCCACGACAGCAATCAGCCCCAGCATTTT	TRBJ1-5	NA	NA	TRBV5-1
CASSLGGRVREQYF	TGCGCCAGCAGCTTGGGGGGCCGGGTTCGCGAGCAGTACTTC	TRBJ2-7	NA	few	TRBV5-1
CASSFTTGNYEQYF	TGTGCCAGCAGCTTCACGACAGGGAACTACGAGCAGTACTTC	TRBJ2-7	TRBD1	NA	TRBV7-2
CASRETGTGQETQYF	TGTGCCAGCAGGGAAACCGGGACAGGGCAAGAGACCCAGTACTTC	TRBJ2-5	TRBD1	few	TRBV7-9
CASSPTSGGMNTGELFF	TGTGCCAGCAGCCCGACTAGCGGGGGAATGAACACCGGGGAGCTGTTTTTT	TRBJ2-2	TRBD2	once	TRBV7-6
CACLAGGAGELFF	TGTGCCTGCTTGGCGGGGGGAGCCGGGGAGCTGTTTTTT	TRBJ2-2	TRBD2	NA	TRBV30
CASSLGPNTEAFF	TGTGCCAGCAGTTTAGGTCCGAACACTGAAGCTTTCTTT	TRBJ1-1	NA	NA	TRBV27
CASSSLREKLFF	TGTGCCAGCAGCTCCCTTCGGGAAAAACTGTTTTTT	TRBJ1-4	NA	few	TRBV11-2
CASSPVGNEQFF	TGTGCCAGCAGTCCCGTGGGCAATGAGCAGTTCTTC	TRBJ2-1	NA	few	TRBV28
CASSLQNRNEQYF	TGTGCCAGCAGTTTACAGAACCGCAACGAGCAGTACTTC	TRBJ2-7	NA	NA	TRBV27
CAWSPTGTIRSQHF	TGTGCCTGGAGCCCCACAGGGACAATCAGATCCCAGCATTTT	TRBJ1-5	NA	NA	TRBV30
CASSLVSTGETQYF	TGCGCCAGCAGCTTGGTGTCGACGGGAGAGACCCAGTACTTC	TRBJ2-5	NA	NA	TRBV5-1
CSAPLGETQYF	TGCAGTGCCCCCTTGGGAGAGACCCAGTACTTC	TRBJ2-5	NA	few	TRBV20-1
CASSTGRGGNTIYF	TGTGCCAGCAGCACTGGTCGGGGGGGAAACACCATATATTTT	TRBJ1-3	NA	NA	TRBV9
CASTDRAAGELFF	TGTGCCAGCACGGACAGGGCCGCCGGGGAGCTGTTTTTT	TRBJ2-2	TRBD1	NA	TRBV13
CASSPGGAFETQYF	TGTGCCAGCAGTCCCGGGGGGGCCTTTGAGACCCAGTACTTC	TRBJ2-5	TRBD2	NA	TRBV9
CASSFGRSYEQYF	TGTGCCAGCAGCTTTGGGAGGTCCTACGAGCAGTACTTC	TRBJ2-7	NA	few	TRBV5-6
CSVRLGYAEQYF	TGCAGCGTTCGTTTAGGTTACGCTGAGCAGTACTTC	TRBJ2-7	NA	NA	TRBV29-1
CATSRDHEGMQPQHF	TGTGCCACCAGCAGAGATCATGAGGGTATGCAGCCCCAGCATTTT	TRBJ1-5	NA	few	TRBV15
CASSRTGTGREETQYF	TGTGCCAGCAGCAGGACCGGGACAGGGCGCGAAGAGACCCAGTACTTC	TRBJ2-5	TRBD1	NA	TRBV5-6
CSVDRDSPTGELFF	TGCAGCGTTGATAGGGACTCCCCAACCGGGGAGCTGTTTTTT	TRBJ2-2	NA	NA	TRBV29-1
CASSSGTSGGSRSYEQYF	TGTGCCAGCAGCTCCGGGACTAGCGGGGGCTCCCGCTCCTACGAGCAGTACTTC	TRBJ2-7	TRBD2	NA	TRBV7-6
CSVEERGRSTGELFF	TGCAGCGTTGAAGAGCGGGGAAGGAGCACCGGGGAGCTGTTTTTT	TRBJ2-2	NA	NA	TRBV29-1
CASSQDGGAYEQYF	TGTGCCAGCAGCCAAGATGGGGGAGCCTACGAGCAGTACTTC	TRBJ2-7	NA	NA	TRBV14
CATRPGETGNSPLHF	TGTGCCACCCGTCCTGGGGAAACTGGGAATTCACCCCTCCACTTT	TRBJ1-6	NA	NA	TRBV7-2
CASSLTGTGYEQYF	TGTGCCAGCAGTTTAACCGGGACAGGCTACGAGCAGTACTTC	TRBJ2-7	TRBD1	NA	TRBV27
CASTLRDNEQFF	TGTGCCAGCACCTTAAGAGACAACGAGCAGTTCTTC	TRBJ2-1	NA	NA	TRBV7-8
CASSTAGGLGYEQYF	TGTGCCAGCAGCACCGCGGGGGGGCTGGGCTACGAGCAGTACTTC	TRBJ2-7	TRBD2	NA	TRBV7-2
CASSLSNSQETQYF	TGTGCCAGCAGCTTATCGAACAGCCAAGAGACCCAGTACTTC	TRBJ2-5	NA	NA	TRBV7-9
CASSPYGGGSSYNEQFF	TGTGCCAGCAGCCCATACGGGGGGGGAAGCTCCTACAATGAGCAGTTCTTC	TRBJ2-1	TRBD2	NA	TRBV7-6
CASSPTYGTADYGYTF	TGTGCCAGCTCACCGACGTACGGGACGGCCGACTATGGCTACACCTTC	TRBJ1-2	NA	NA	TRBV18
CASRAHRDLASIQYF	TGTGCCAGCAGAGCTCACCGGGACTTAGCGAGCATTCAGTACTTC	TRBJ2-4	NA	NA	TRBV6-1
CASSPSGSSYNEQFF	TGTGCCAGCAGCCCAAGCGGTAGCTCCTACAATGAGCAGTTCTTC	TRBJ2-1	NA	NA	TRBV7-6
CASSLTTASGGQETQYF	TGTGCCAGCAGCTTAACAACGGCTAGCGGGGGCCAAGAGACCCAGTACTTC	TRBJ2-5	TRBD2	few	TRBV11-2
CASSWGTGADYGYTF	TGCGCCAGCAGCTGGGGGACAGGGGCCGACTATGGCTACACCTTC	TRBJ1-2	TRBD1	NA	TRBV5-1